These 12 T cell receptor beta chains originate from one sample sequenced in a study of spatial heterogeneity in lung cancer. Study-wide results and limits: Counts of expanded intratumoral alpha and beta TCRs tracked tumor mutation counts.

No antigens are known for them. Time point defined: sample taken at primary tumor resection. MiXCR, applied by TCRdb to the 5' RACE reads, yields one record per CDR3 protein. The sample shows under 5,000 distinct CDR3 sequences, around 8% of them seen only once. Sequenced material: lung tumor tissue, taken at surgery. The receptors were gathered from a male donor with early-stage non-small cell lung cancer.

The chain links TRBV29-1 to TRBJ2-7; 7 bases line up with TRBD1. Germline V gives CDR1 SQVTM, CDR2 ANQGSEA. The CDR3 is 14 residues long. V lost 2 bases and J lost 2; bases outside the gene matches: 6. CDR3 DNA: TGCAGCGTTGAAAGACAGGGAGCTACCTACGAGCAGTACTTC. Protein: CSVERQGATYEQYF.

This clonotype is labeled as medium-sized. The chain combines TRBV7-2 with TRBJ2-3, with unresolved D. V was clipped by 3 bases and J by 4 bases, with 8 bases between them. This CDR3 region has 13 residues. Germline V gene sequence: CDR1 SGHTA, CDR2 FQGNSA. CDR3 coding DNA: TGTGCCAGCAGCTTTTCGCATTCAGATACGCAGTATTTT. This gives the protein CASSFSHSDTQYF.

J is TRBJ2-2 and V is TRBV2; no reliable D call. V gave up 6 bases and J gave up 2 bases, with 10 bases separating them. Germline V gene lookup returns CDR1 SNHLY and CDR2 FYNNEI. The CDR3 length is 14 residues. DNA for the CDR3: TGTGCCAGCAGGGCCGGGCCCAACACCGGGGAGCTGTTTTTT. It is translated as CASRAGPNTGELFF.

This clonotype was recorded many times. V gene TRBV20-1 combines with J gene TRBJ1-1; D is undetermined. Trimming took 0 bases from V and 1 from J, leaving 3 bases between them. The CDR3 runs 12 residues. CDR1 is DFQATT and CDR2 is SNEGSKA in the germline V gene (reference sequence). CDR3 protein: CSAREPNTEAFF. CDR3 DNA sequence: TGCAGTGCTAGAGAACCGAACACTGAAGCTTTCTTT.

By proportion, this clonotype is large. The V call is TRBV19, the J call TRBJ2-1; no definite D call. With 5 bases removed from V and 0 bases from J, the gap between germline ends came to 11 bases. The CDR3 is 15 residues long. Germline CDR1 LNHDA, CDR2 SQIVND (reference sequence). CDR3: CASSAGLGSYNEQFF. In DNA, the CDR3 is TGTGCCAGTAGTGCTGGGCTAGGCTCCTACAATGAGCAGTTCTTC.

Relative to its sample, this clonotype is medium-sized. The genes are TRBV18 and TRBJ2-7, with TRBD1 identical over 7 bases. The CDR3 loop spans 14 amino acids. J lost 6 bases, V lost 4 bases, and 9 bases had no gene match. Germline CDR1 reads KGHSH; CDR2 reads LQKENI. In DNA, the CDR3 is TGTGCCAGCTCACTTCATAGCACAGGGGTCGAGCAGTACTTC. It yields the protein CASSLHSTGVEQYF.

This clonotype showed up many times. The gene calls are TRBV7-2 and TRBJ1-2, with D perhaps TRBD1 (5 bases). The ends were cut back, 3 bases at V and 6 bases at J, with 8 bases in the middle. The CDR3 spans 12 residues. Germline V gives CDR1 SGHTA, CDR2 FQGNSA. The CDR3 sequence: CASSLGRDGYTF. CDR3 nucleotides: TGTGCCAGCAGCTTGGGCAGGGATGGCTACACCTTC.

The chain is built from TRBV19 and TRBJ2-6; 8 nucleotides match TRBD1. The germline gives CDR1 LNHDA, CDR2 SQIVND (reference sequence). V trimming: 7 bases; J trimming: 7 bases; junction bases outside the gene matches: 24. The CDR3 totals 20 residues. The CDR3 DNA sequence: TGTGCCAGTACTCCAAGCCCCACAGGGGGTCTCGGGCCACTTGCCAACGTCCTGACTTTC. Residues: CASTPSPTGGLGPLANVLTF.

There are many counts of this clonotype. The chain employs TRBV5-6 and TRBJ1-5; the D is unclear. CDR3 length equals 14 residues. The germline V and J ends were trimmed by 2 bases and 5 bases, with 11 bases remaining between them. The V gene's germline CDR1 is SGHDT and CDR2 YYEEEE. The CDR3 protein is CASSLREAYQPQHF. The CDR3 nucleotides read TGTGCCAGCAGCTTAAGGGAGGCTTATCAGCCCCAGCATTTT.

This clonotype occurred a few times. This chain links TRBV7-9 with TRBJ2-3; 8 bases map to TRBD2. The germline gives CDR1 SEHNR, CDR2 FQNEAQ (reference sequence). With V trimmed by 2 bases and J by 6 bases, 10 bases remained unmatched. CDR3 length: 16 amino acids. DNA of the CDR3: TGTGCCAGCAGCTTACGGGCGGGGGGCGTGTTGGATACGCAGTATTTT. Translating it yields CASSLRAGGVLDTQYF.

This clonotype was picked up many times. The chain couples TRBV6-2 or TRBV6-3 to TRBJ2-7; D is unclear. This CDR3 is 13 amino acids long. V lost 5 bases to trimming and J lost 4 bases, with 12 bases between them. CDR1 and CDR2 (germline): MNHEY, SVGEGT. As DNA, the CDR3 is TGTGCCAGCAGTCCACGGTGGCGTTACGAGCAGTACTTC. It yields the protein CASSPRWRYEQYF.

This clonotype was counted ten times or more. The chain employs TRBV7-9 and TRBJ2-1; D is perhaps TRBD1 (6 bases). Germline assignment: CDR1 SEHNR and CDR2 FQNEAQ (reference sequence). The CDR3 loop spans 16 amino acids. V lost 5 bases to trimming and J lost 0 bases, with 14 bases between them. CDR3 protein: CASSRSRDTSYNEQFF. DNA of the CDR3: TGTGCCAGCAGCCGTTCCCGGGACACCTCCTACAATGAGCAGTTCTTC.